This TCR beta chain was sequenced during a study of blood T cell repertoires in COVID-19 (dated by TCRdb to about 2020). At the level of the whole study: Samples covering the acute and convalescent phases of COVID-19 were provided by collaborators in the United States, Italy and Spain. A de-identified subject ID, COVID-19 status, age in years and sex were almost always included in the sample metadata. Deeply sampled blood TCRbeta repertoires from subjects exposed to, actively infected with, or recovered from COVID-19 were included in the dataset. HLA class I and class II types, where available, came from metadata supplied by the sample provider rather than from assay-based typing. Samples were obtained from the ongoing ImmuneRACE study (first 160 participants) and from some 1,200 subjects provided by 6 global collaborators. The repertoires were released in a freely available public database meant as a resource for research on the immune response to SARS-CoV-2. The material from the prospective study consisted of cDNA or gDNA derived from T cells, B-cell-depleted T cells, or PBMCs.

This clone was recorded once. No cognate antigen has been identified for it. No quality values exist for individual bases; no much larger clone is one base distant. Overall study results and their limits: Clinical and demographic metadata were provided uncurated, with the amount varying by source and participant.

TCRbeta CDR3 regions were amplified from genomic DNA using the immunoSEQ Assay, a bias-controlled multiplex PCR. For the original study's pipeline: The number of nucleated cells in each sample was estimated from the amplification of reference gene primers within the assay. Sequence reads were collapsed and filtered to measure the absolute abundance of every unique TCRbeta CDR3 rearrangement. Productive Simpson clonality was computed per sample as the square root of Simpson's diversity index over productive rearrangements. As stored in TCRdb, this immuneACCESS dataset retains in-frame rearrangements with V and J assigned. A fraction of the clones does not appear; measured against another copy, unresolved V genes explain less than half of the discrepancy, and the remainder lacks a known reason. V, J and clone size are those of that table, while D and trimming were read from the DNA. For this sample there are fewer than 200,000 clones; 80% to 90% appear just once. Roughly 2% of the sample is in the top ten clones.

Collaborating institutions collected whole blood in K2EDTA tubes following their own protocols. For TCRbeta analysis, collaborators shipped samples as frozen whole blood, isolated PBMCs, or DNA extracted from either of those sample types. The sample was peripheral blood. This TCR came from a woman aged 80 or over with acute or convalescent COVID-19.

Read as DNA, the sequence is TGTGCCAGTAGTATTTCGGCCAGGGCCAATCAGCCCCAGCATTTT. Its translation is CASSISARANQPQHF. The rearranged segments are TRBV19 and TRBJ1-5, with TRBD1 perhaps the D gene, on 5 matching bases. The CDR3 runs 15 residues from the cysteine to the phenylalanine. Only the CDR3 DNA stays, 45 bases, in frame from base 1. The V end loses 3 bases and the J end loses 3 bases, and a stretch of 12 bases separates them. The germline V gene (reference sequence) specifies LNHDA as CDR1 and SQIVND as CDR2.